The sequence of this T cell receptor (beta chain) was determined in a study of T cell changes during pregnancy in multiple sclerosis. Libraries were prepared by immunoSEQ multiplex PCR; TCRdb keeps only in-frame clonotypes and omits some of them. The data contain about 54,000 clones, around 92% of them singletons. The ends were cut back, 1 base at V and 3 bases at J, with 9 bases in the middle. The CDR3 spans 14 residues. In germline, CDR1 is LGHNA, CDR2 YSLEER. This TCR derives from a female donor in good health, enrolled as a control in a pregnancy study. The chain recombines TRBV4-3 with TRBJ2-5, with a tentative D call TRBD2 (5 bases). The sample consisted of peripheral blood, taken after pregnancy. The DNA of the CDR3 is TGCGCCAGCAGCCAAGGGACTTTAGAAGAGACCCAGTACTTC. Translating it yields CASSQGTLEETQYF.